One and the same sample provided the 29 T cell receptor beta chains below, sequenced in a study of post-analysis software for immune sequencing data. Study observations and caveats: Included in a set of four or five TRBV segments more frequent in patients than controls were TRBV5-6, TRBV5-1 and TRBV20-1.

For these receptors, no antigen is known. cDNA libraries for TCR beta contained unique molecular identifiers. MiXCR was run by TCRdb on the PCR reads, yielding one entry per CDR3 protein. Of approximately 770,000 distinct CDR3 sequences in the sample, under 60% were seen once. Sequencing input: blood. The receptors shown here come from a girl aged 10-17 years with multiple sclerosis.

The V and J genes are TRBV3-1 and TRBJ2-5, with 11 nucleotides matching TRBD2. Germline V gene sequence: CDR1 LGHDT, CDR2 YNNKEL (reference sequence). V shed 0 bases, J shed 5 bases, and the junction held 11 bases outside the gene matches. The CDR3 runs to 18 residues. CDR3 coding DNA: TGTGCCAGCAGCCAAGATTTCTTGCCTAGCGGGAGGTCGGAGACCCAGTACTTC. Translating it yields CASSQDFLPSGRSETQYF.

About this clonotype: A clone one base away is much larger, so this may be a read error. The V call is TRBV12-3 or TRBV12-4, the J call TRBJ2-7; tentatively, D is TRBD2 (7 bases). CDR3 length: 16 residues. V lost 2 bases and J lost 0, with 14 bases in between. CDR3 sequence: CASSLRGAQSSYEQYF. As DNA, the CDR3 is TGTGCCAGCAGTTTACGGGGGGCCCAAAGCTCCTACGAGCAGTACTTC.

This clonotype was recorded a few times. This chain links TRBV7-6 with TRBJ1-6; D is unclear. With 2 bases removed from V and 4 bases from J, the gap between germline ends came to 12 bases. The CDR3 consists of 16 residues. Per the germline V gene, CDR1 is SGHVS and CDR2 is FNYEAQ. Written as DNA, the CDR3 is TGTGCCAGCAGCTTACGGGCTAGAGAGTATAATTCACCCCTCCACTTT. Translating it yields CASSLRAREYNSPLHF.

In its sample, this clonotype was seen once. The V and J genes are TRBV12-3 or TRBV12-4 and TRBJ1-4, with no clear D. V dropped 7 bases and J dropped 6 bases, with 12 bases sitting between them. CDR3 length: 13 residues. The CDR3 region is CASKGGWDEKLFF. The CDR3 DNA follows: TGTGCCAGCAAGGGCGGGTGGGATGAAAAACTGTTTTTT.

This clonotype was observed at least ten times. The chain uses TRBV20-1 and TRBJ2-5; 15 bases agree with TRBD2. The CDR3 runs 16 residues. The germline V gene encodes CDR1 DFQATT and CDR2 SNEGSKA (reference sequence). V lost 3 bases and J lost 4; bases outside the gene matches: 6. The CDR3 bases are TGCAGTGCTAGTCTTGGGACTAGCGGGAGGAGAGAGACCCAGTACTTC. Translating gives CSASLGTSGRRETQYF.

V gene TRBV9 combines with J gene TRBJ1-1; 8 nucleotides line up with TRBD1. In germline, CDR1 is SGDLS, CDR2 YYNGEE. The length of the CDR3 is 14 residues. The ends lost 3 bases at V and 6 bases at J; junction bases unmatched: 7. The CDR3 reads CASSAVGQGPEAFF. For the CDR3, the DNA is TGTGCCAGCAGCGCGGTCGGACAGGGACCTGAAGCTTTCTTT.

V and J are TRBV12-3 or TRBV12-4 and TRBJ2-7; D gene ambiguous. V dropped 6 bases and J dropped 0 bases, with 12 bases sitting between them. The CDR3 is made up of 14 amino acids. The CDR3 region has the DNA TGTGCCAGCAGGGCCTGGTTCCTCTCCTACGAGCAGTACTTC. Translating it yields CASRAWFLSYEQYF.

The rearrangement joins TRBV7-6 to TRBJ2-3; D is unresolved. The germline gives CDR1 SGHVS, CDR2 FNYEAQ. The CDR3 sequence is 14 residues long. Trimming shortened V by 2 bases and J by 1 base, and 7 bases separated the two germline ends. CDR3 loop: CASSLNEGTDTQYF. CDR3 bases: TGTGCCAGCAGCTTAAACGAGGGCACAGATACGCAGTATTTT.

The chain links TRBV12-3 or TRBV12-4 to TRBJ1-2, with TRBD1 as a possible D gene (5 bases). V was clipped by 6 bases and J by 1 base, with 21 bases between them. CDR3 length: 17 residues. This CDR3 reads CASSPQGGKTFNYGYTF. Here the CDR3 DNA reads TGTGCCAGCAGCCCCCAGGGAGGCAAGACGTTTAACTATGGCTACACCTTC.

This clonotype was seen only a few times. The chain is built from TRBV6-2 or TRBV6-3 and TRBJ1-2; no clear D gene. Germline V gene sequence: CDR1 MNHEY, CDR2 SVGEGT. The CDR3 runs to 14 residues. With 2 bases removed from V and 5 bases from J, the gap between germline ends came to 12 bases. CDR3: CASSYSKVPYGYTF. The CDR3 bases are TGTGCCAGCAGTTACAGTAAGGTTCCGTATGGCTACACCTTC.

The chain combines TRBV9 with TRBJ1-1, with a weak D call TRBD1 (5 bases). The CDR3 covers 14 residues. Germline CDR1 SGDLS, CDR2 YYNGEE. V gave up 0 bases and J gave up 4 bases, with 10 bases separating them. CDR3: CASSVGQTSTEAFF. The CDR3 nucleotides are TGTGCCAGCAGCGTAGGACAGACCAGCACTGAAGCTTTCTTT.

Comments on this clonotype: An end of the junction differs from the germline gene, which may be a read error. The chain combines TRBV9 with TRBJ2-5; D is uncertain. CDR1 is SGDLS and CDR2 is YYNGEE in the germline V gene. This CDR3 has 13 residues. CDR3 DNA sequence: TGTACCAGCAGCGTAGACACCCAAGAGACCCAGTACTTC. This codes for CTSSVDTQETQYF.

The rearrangement links TRBV4-2 to TRBJ2-7; TRBD2 aligns across 8 bases. V lost 4 bases to trimming and J lost 6 bases; unmatched junction nucleotides: 2. CDR3 length: 12 residues. The germline V gene has CDR1 LGHNA and CDR2 YNFKEQ. The CDR3 region is CASSLTSGEQYF. The CDR3 DNA reads TGTGCCAGCAGCCTAACTAGCGGCGAGCAGTACTTC.

V is TRBV6-5 and J is TRBJ2-3, with 14 bases fitting TRBD2. The CDR3 consists of 15 residues. J was trimmed by 5 bases and V by 11 bases; bases with no gene match: 9. Germline loops: CDR1 MNHEY, CDR2 SVGAGI. CDR3: CAGPGLAGAEDTQYF. CDR3 DNA: TGTGCCGGGCCGGGACTAGCGGGAGCGGAAGATACGCAGTATTTT.

The V and J genes are TRBV7-9 and TRBJ1-5; 8 bases are shared with TRBD1. CDR1 is SEHNR, CDR2 FQNEAQ, per germline (reference sequence). V shed 7 bases and J 3 bases; nucleotides not matched to a gene: 5. The CDR3 loop spans 14 amino acids. CDR3 protein: CASIGTGDNQPQHF. CDR3 DNA sequence: TGTGCCAGCATCGGGACAGGCGACAATCAGCCCCAGCATTTT.

The chain recombines TRBV6-5 with TRBJ2-7; TRBD1 aligns across 8 bases. The CDR3 has 15 residues. Trimming took 5 bases from V and 0 from J; bases not matched to a gene: 6. From germline, CDR1 is MNHEY and CDR2 SVGAGI. As DNA, the CDR3 is TGTGCCAGCAGTGGGGACAGGCCAACCTCCTACGAGCAGTACTTC. As protein: CASSGDRPTSYEQYF.

This clonotype has only a few counts. The V and J genes are TRBV7-2 and TRBJ2-1; TRBD2 aligns across 12 bases. The CDR3 runs 16 residues. CDR1 is SGHTA and CDR2 is FQGNSA in the germline V gene. The V and J ends lost 5 bases and 8 bases, in that order; junction bases with no gene match: 10. CDR3 coding DNA: TGTGCCAGCAGCCATCTAGCGGGAGGGCTTTATTATGAGCAGTTCTTC. Its protein is CASSHLAGGLYYEQFF.

This chain connects TRBV12-3 or TRBV12-4 to TRBJ2-1; 7 nucleotides match TRBD1. The CDR3 totals 15 residues. The V segment lost 0 bases and the J segment 9 bases; nucleotides outside the gene matches: 8. The CDR3 spells CASSLAATGAGEQFF. In DNA, the CDR3 is TGTGCCAGCAGTTTAGCGGCAACAGGGGCGGGTGAGCAGTTCTTC.

This clonotype was seen a handful of times. The rearrangement links TRBV20-1 to TRBJ2-7; a weak D match, TRBD1 (5 bases). The germline V gene encodes CDR1 DFQATT and CDR2 SNEGSKA (reference sequence). The CDR3 consists of 13 residues. The ends were cut back, 6 bases at V and 0 bases at J, with 12 bases in the middle. CDR3 nucleotides: TGCAGTGCCCCGGAGCAGGGCTCCTACGAGCAGTACTTC. This sequence encodes CSAPEQGSYEQYF.

The chain recombines TRBV29-1 with TRBJ2-3; 7 bases are shared with TRBD2. This CDR3 has 15 residues. The germline gives CDR1 SQVTM, CDR2 ANQGSEA. V was clipped by 4 bases and J by 2 bases; unmatched bases: 9. The DNA for the CDR3 is TGCAGCGTTGTTATCCCGGGAGGATTCACAGATACGCAGTATTTT. Amino acids: CSVVIPGGFTDTQYF.

This clonotype was seen many times. This chain joins TRBV20-1 and TRBJ2-5; no definite D call. V lost 6 bases and J 3 bases, leaving 20 bases between the germline ends. Germline CDR1 and CDR2: DFQATT and SNEGSKA (reference sequence). The CDR3 consists of 15 residues. The CDR3 region is CSALSGGATKETQYF. The CDR3 DNA sequence: TGCAGTGCACTCTCTGGCGGAGCCACGAAAGAGACCCAGTACTTC.

The chain has TRBV27 and TRBJ2-5, with D possibly being TRBD2 (5 bases). Trimming removed 4 bases from V and 0 bases from J, with 12 bases in between. The CDR3 totals 15 residues. From germline, CDR1 is MNHEY and CDR2 SMNVEV (reference sequence). The CDR3 reads CASSSIVGDQETQYF. Written as DNA, the CDR3 is TGTGCCAGCAGTTCAATCGTGGGAGACCAAGAGACCCAGTACTTC.

CDR3 residues: CASSEQASGANVLTF. In nucleotides, the CDR3 is TGCGCCAGCAGTGAACAGGCTTCTGGGGCCAACGTCCTGACTTTC. The chain employs TRBV10-2 and TRBJ2-6; weak D call: TRBD1 (5 bases). Germline CDR1 and CDR2: WSHSY and SAAADI. The V end lost 3 bases, the J end lost 1 base, and 7 bases lay between the germline ends. The CDR3 runs 15 residues.

The rearrangement joins TRBV29-1 to TRBJ2-1; D not certain. This CDR3 region has 16 residues. Per the germline V gene, CDR1 is SQVTM and CDR2 is ANQGSEA. V shed 7 bases and J shed 0 bases, with 19 bases lying between them. The CDR3 reads CSALTHGGSSYNEQFF. The CDR3 nucleotides are TGCAGCGCTCTCACCCACGGCGGTAGCTCCTACAATGAGCAGTTCTTC.

The chain combines TRBV9 with TRBJ2-5; D is unresolved. The CDR3 contains 14 residues. V lost 0 bases and J lost 11, with 17 bases in between. The germline V gene has CDR1 SGDLS and CDR2 YYNGEE. The CDR3 protein is CASSVGSPGSRQYF. CDR3 coding DNA: TGTGCCAGCAGCGTAGGGTCCCCAGGCAGCCGGCAGTACTTC.

This clonotype was counted between two and nine times. The rearrangement joins TRBV14 to TRBJ2-1, with 7 bases aligning to TRBD1. The CDR3 spans 15 residues. CDR1 is SGHDN, CDR2 FVKESK, per germline. Trimming removed 4 bases from V and 4 bases from J; junction bases left unmatched: 7. CDR3 region: CASSPGTVRYNEQFF. The CDR3 bases are TGTGCCAGCAGCCCGGGGACAGTGAGATACAATGAGCAGTTCTTC.

J is TRBJ1-2 and V is TRBV12-3 or TRBV12-4, with D tentatively TRBD1 (5 bases). V lost 6 bases and J lost 5, with 10 bases in between. The CDR3 sequence is 12 residues long. The CDR3, as DNA: TGTGCCAGCAGAAACGGGGCGTATGGCTACACCTTC. Protein product: CASRNGAYGYTF.

The gene calls are TRBV7-2 and TRBJ2-3; possible D gene TRBD1, 6 bases. Trimming removed 1 base from V and 0 bases from J, with 11 bases in between. The CDR3 has 16 residues. Germline V gives CDR1 SGHTA, CDR2 FQGNSA. Here the CDR3 reads CASSLVWGRSTDTQYF. In DNA form, the CDR3 reads TGTGCCAGCAGCTTAGTCTGGGGGCGAAGCACAGATACGCAGTATTTT.

CDR3 coding DNA: TGTGCCAGCAGAAACTCCGCGGGGGCGGGTGAAAAACTGTTTTTT. Translated: CASRNSAGAGEKLFF. The genes are TRBV2 and TRBJ1-4, with a tentative D call TRBD1 (6 bases). Deletions cut 6 bases from V and 7 bases from J, with 18 bases between. The CDR3 runs to 15 residues. The germline V gene has CDR1 SNHLY and CDR2 FYNNEI.